This TCR beta chain was sequenced for a study of cytomegalovirus exposure and HLA in healthy donors. Whole-study results and caveats: According to a later analysis, donors in an Asian-associated ancestry cluster reportedly had fewer N-insertions than the roughly 630-donor mean. Productive status was seen about 90% or about 30% of the time for most TCR beta V segments in an earlier analysis.

This clone has a handful of counts. Its antigen is undetermined. PCR involved 60 Vbeta and 13 Jbeta primers. Here immunoSEQ multiplex PCR was the method, and the copy in TCRdb shows in-frame clones only, minus some. The sample has around 140,000 clones, roughly 71% seen once. This sequence originates from a woman aged 40 to 55 in good health and CMV-seronegative. The sequencing sample was made of PBMCs.

The chain's CDR3 is CATAAGGNTQYF. DNA for the CDR3: TGTGCCACCGCCGCGGGGGGGAATACGCAGTATTTT. This chain joins TRBV7-3 and TRBJ2-3; 9 bases align to TRBD2. The CDR3 consists of 12 residues. The ends lost 10 bases at V and 7 bases at J; junction bases unmatched: 6. Germline V gene data show CDR1 as SGHTA and CDR2 as FQGTGA.